This is a list of T cell receptor beta chains from one sample in a study of T cell responses to AZD1222 COVID-19 vaccine. The assay was immunoSEQ multiplex PCR, and TCRdb's table has in-frame clones only and misses some. The profile covers roughly 100,000 clones, with 89% appearing a single time and around 20% taken by the ten largest. The material was peripheral blood, obtained on day 0 of AZD1222 vaccination. The origin of the receptors is an adult in good health. CDR3s include the opening cysteine and the closing phenylalanine or tryptophan. Fields, in order: V gene, clone size, J gene, D gene, CDR3 DNA, CDR3 protein. A D gene is named only where the DNA matches it firmly. Expanded clones get a size class; other rows say once, few or many, or leave the size out.

TRBV5-1,-,TRBJ1-1,TRBD1,TGCGCCAGCAGTACCGGGACAGGGGGCACTGAAGCTTTCTTT,CASSTGTGGTEAFF
TRBV5-1,-,TRBJ2-7,-,TGCGCCAGCAAGGAACCACCCGCCTACGAGCAGTACTTC,CASKEPPAYEQYF
TRBV19,-,TRBJ1-5,-,TGTGCCAGTAGTGTACGGAGCAATCAGCCCCAGCATTTT,CASSVRSNQPQHF
TRBV7-9,few,TRBJ1-5,TRBD1,TGTGCCAGCAGCTTAGCTTCTGGGACAGATAGCAATCAGCCCCAGCATTTT,CASSLASGTDSNQPQHF
TRBV19,-,TRBJ2-2,-,TGTGCCAGTAGTTCCCCGGGGTCCTCACTGAACACCGGGGAGCTGTTTTTT,CASSSPGSSLNTGELFF
TRBV20-1,-,TRBJ1-2,-,TGCAGTGCTAAATATAACTATGGCTACACCTTC,CSAKYNYGYTF
TRBV14,once,TRBJ2-2,TRBD2,TGTGCCAGCAGAAAGGGACTAAACACCGGGGAGCTGTTTTTT,CASRKGLNTGELFF
TRBV11-2,-,TRBJ1-1,-,TGTGCCAGCAGCTCACTTCCGCGACGGCTCGGAACCATGAACACTGAAGCTTTCTTT,CASSSLPRRLGTMNTEAFF
TRBV19,-,TRBJ2-3,-,TGTGCCAGTAGTATAGTCGGAGTGGGGGGCCGCACAGATACGCAGTATTTT,CASSIVGVGGRTDTQYF
TRBV5-5,-,TRBJ2-1,-,TGTGCCAGCAGCCCCTACCTGAACAATGAGCAGTTCTTC,CASSPYLNNEQFF
TRBV4-1,few,TRBJ1-2,-,TGCGCCAGCAGCCAAGATGCCTCCGGGAGAAAGCTTTATGGCTACACCTTC,CASSQDASGRKLYGYTF
TRBV7-2,-,TRBJ1-2,TRBD1,TGTGCCAGCAGCCTCGACAGGGGGGTATATGGCTACACCTTC,CASSLDRGVYGYTF
TRBV5-1,-,TRBJ1-6,TRBD1,TGCGCCAGCAGCCCGGGACAGGGCCAATATAATTCACCCCTCCACTTT,CASSPGQGQYNSPLHF
TRBV4-1,-,TRBJ1-5,TRBD1,TGCGCCAGCAGCTTACAGGGGAAGGTGAGCAATCAGCCCCAGCATTTT,CASSLQGKVSNQPQHF
TRBV4-1,-,TRBJ1-1,-,TGCGCCAGCAGCCCCCTAAGGCAGATGAACACTGAAGCTTTCTTT,CASSPLRQMNTEAFF
TRBV3-1/TRBV3-2,-,TRBJ1-2,TRBD1,TGTGCCAGCAGCCTCCCGGGACAGGGTTATGGCTACACCTTC,CASSLPGQGYGYTF
TRBV5-1,-,TRBJ1-2,-,TGCGCCAGCAGCTTGCAAGTCGGCCAGCCCGCTTATGGCTACACCTTC,CASSLQVGQPAYGYTF
TRBV5-6,-,TRBJ1-5,-,TGTGCCAGCAGCTTGGCCGGGGCAGGGAATCAGCCCCAGCATTTT,CASSLAGAGNQPQHF
TRBV6-5,-,TRBJ1-5,-,TGTGCCAGCAGTTCCCAAGGGAGCAATCAGCCCCAGCATTTT,CASSSQGSNQPQHF
TRBV24-1,-,TRBJ1-2,TRBD1,TGTGCCACCCGACAGGGTCCCTATGGCTACACCTTC,CATRQGPYGYTF
TRBV28,-,TRBJ1-6,TRBD1,TGTGCCAGCCTTACGGGACAGGGTTCCTATAATTCACCCCTCCACTTT,CASLTGQGSYNSPLHF
TRBV11-2,-,TRBJ1-4,-,TGTGCCAGCAGCTCCCCCGCCCCGGGGGGAAATAATGAAAAACTGTTTTTT,CASSSPAPGGNNEKLFF
TRBV6-1,-,TRBJ2-6,-,TGTGCCAGCGGTGAAGAGGAGGGACCGTCTGGGGCCAACGTCCTGACTTTC,CASGEEEGPSGANVLTF
TRBV2,-,TRBJ2-1,-,TGTGCCAGCAGTGAAGTTTGGGGGGCTACCTACAATGAGCAGTTCTTC,CASSEVWGATYNEQFF
TRBV7-2,-,TRBJ2-5,TRBD2,TGTGCCAGCAGCTTAGCAGTGGGGGGGCAAGAGACCCAGTACTTC,CASSLAVGGQETQYF
TRBV4-1,-,TRBJ2-2,-,TGCGCCAGCAGCCAAAGATGGTCGGAAGCCGGGGAGCTGTTTTTT,CASSQRWSEAGELFF
TRBV10-3,-,TRBJ1-6,-,TGTGCCATCAGCGAGACAGTTAATAATTCACCCCTCCACTTT,CAISETVNNSPLHF
TRBV18,-,TRBJ1-1,TRBD1,TGTGCCAGCTCACCTAGACAGGGGAACACTGAAGCTTTCTTT,CASSPRQGNTEAFF
TRBV5-6,-,TRBJ1-2,TRBD1,TGTGCCAGCAGCCTCGAGACAGGGGGCGCCGAATATGGCTATGGCTACACCTTC,CASSLETGGAEYGYGYTF
TRBV2,-,TRBJ1-4,-,TGTGCCAGCAGTGTTACCCTAACCGTGGGTGAACTGTTTTTT,CASSVTLTVGELFF
TRBV19,once,TRBJ2-7,-,TGTGCCAGTAGTTGGGACGGCGGCTCCTACGAGCAGTACTTC,CASSWDGGSYEQYF
TRBV4-1,-,TRBJ2-1,-,TGCGCCAGCAGCCACGGGTATAGTGGTCTCTACAATGAGCAGTTCTTC,CASSHGYSGLYNEQFF
TRBV6-5,-,TRBJ1-1,-,TGTGCCAGCAGTTTTTTGACTGAAGCTTTCTTT,CASSFLTEAFF
TRBV6-4,-,TRBJ1-6,-,TGTGCCAGCAGTCCTTCCCCGGACAGCATGAATTCACCCCTCCACTTT,CASSPSPDSMNSPLHF
TRBV18,-,TRBJ2-5,-,TGTGCCAGCTCACCACAGGAACAAGAGACCCAGTACTTC,CASSPQEQETQYF
TRBV6-5,-,TRBJ1-3,-,TGTGCCAGCAGTTACTCTCGGGGGCTTTCTGGAAACACCATATATTTT,CASSYSRGLSGNTIYF
TRBV5-1,once,TRBJ2-2,-,TGCGCCAGCAGCCTCAGACAGGATAACACCGGGGAGCTGTTTTTT,CASSLRQDNTGELFF
TRBV11-2,-,TRBJ1-1,-,TGTGCCAGCAGCTTAGGTTGGCGGGGGACGCTGAAAGCTTTCTTT,CASSLGWRGTLKAFF
TRBV9,-,TRBJ1-1,TRBD1,TGTGCCAGCAGCGGACACTTTACAGGGGGCAATCGTGGTGAAGCTTTCTTT,CASSGHFTGGNRGEAFF
TRBV19,-,TRBJ2-1,TRBD2,TGTGCCAGTAGCGATCCTCGGGCGGGGGGGCGAAATGAGCAGTTCTTC,CASSDPRAGGRNEQFF
TRBV7-9,-,TRBJ1-2,-,TGTGCCAGCCAGAGGCTATCAGGTCCCTATGGCTACACCTTC,CASQRLSGPYGYTF
TRBV12-3/TRBV12-4,-,TRBJ1-2,-,TGTGCCAGCAGTTGGGGAGGCTATGGCTACACCTTC,CASSWGGYGYTF
TRBV2,-,TRBJ1-6,-,-,CASSTSTAQTLHF
TRBV11-2,-,TRBJ2-1,-,TGTGCCAGCAGCTCTAAGCCGGATGAGCAGTTCTTC,CASSSKPDEQFF
TRBV5-4,-,TRBJ2-3,TRBD2,TGTGCCAGCAGCCCCGCCGGGACTAGGTCGGCAGATACGCAGTATTTT,CASSPAGTRSADTQYF
TRBV18,-,TRBJ1-1,-,TGTGCCAGCTCACCATGGAGTCTCTCTATGAACACTGAAGCTTTCTTT,CASSPWSLSMNTEAFF
TRBV6-5,-,TRBJ2-7,-,TGTGCCAGCAGTTATAGTTCACAGGGTTTCTACGAGCAGTACTTC,CASSYSSQGFYEQYF
TRBV3-1/TRBV3-2,-,TRBJ2-7,-,TGTGCCAGCAGTGTCCATGTAGGTTACGAGCAGTACTTC,CASSVHVGYEQYF
TRBV5-1,-,TRBJ2-3,-,TGCGCCAGCAGCACCCGTTACGGAGATACGCAGTATTTT,CASSTRYGDTQYF
TRBV9,-,TRBJ2-7,-,TGTGCCAGCAGCTCACACAGCTACGAGCAGTACTTC,CASSSHSYEQYF
TRBV15,-,TRBJ2-1,TRBD2,TGTGCCACCAGTCGGGCGGGGGATTACAATGAGCAGTTCTTC,CATSRAGDYNEQFF